Shown below are 10 T cell receptor beta chains from a single sample sequenced in a study of Ad26.COV2.S vaccination and SARS-CoV-2 variants. The method was immunoSEQ multiplex PCR; TCRdb's version includes in-frame clones alone and lacks a portion of them. The sample records roughly 420,000 clones, around 89% being singletons. Treatment of the sample: around 19 received Ad26.COV2.S at low or high dose, single or two shots; several received placebo; per-sample allocation not given. The samples date from day 63 after the first vaccine or placebo injection. Sequenced material: peripheral blood, taken in a trial of Ad26.COV2.S vaccine versus placebo. These receptors were obtained from a person aged 18-65 years who received the Ad26.COV2.S COVID-19 vaccine or a placebo.

CDR3 residues: CASSQDYRALDYEQYF. The CDR3, as DNA: TGCGCCAGCAGCCAAGATTACAGAGCGTTGGACTACGAGCAGTACTTC. The chain joins TRBV4-3 to TRBJ2-7, with D unresolved. CDR1 LGHNA and CDR2 YSLEER come from the germline V gene. The CDR3 has 16 amino acids. V was pared by 0 bases and J by 3 bases, with 15 bases between.

The table lists this clone with a few counts. The chain links TRBV6-5 to TRBJ1-5; D might be TRBD1 (5 bases). The CDR3 totals 15 residues. Germline CDR1 reads MNHEY; CDR2 reads SVGAGI. V was shortened by 4 bases and J by 2 bases, with 12 bases between the two germline ends. DNA for the CDR3: TGTGCCAGCAGTTCAGGGTGGATCCGCAATCAGCCCCAGCATTTT. Its translation: CASSSGWIRNQPQHF.

V gene TRBV30 combines with J gene TRBJ1-4; D is possibly TRBD1 (5 bases). Trimming cost V 2 bases and J 4 bases, with 11 bases left between them. CDR3 length: 14 residues. Germline CDR1 and CDR2: GTSNPN and SVGIG (reference sequence). CDR3 protein: CAWSMRDSNEKLFF. CDR3 nucleotide sequence: TGTGCCTGGAGTATGAGAGACAGTAATGAAAAACTGTTTTTT.

The chain uses TRBV7-3 and TRBJ2-3; 11 bases are shared with TRBD1. Looked up from germline, CDR1 is SGHTA and CDR2 is FQGTGA. J lost 7 bases, V lost 1 base, and 7 bases had no gene match. The CDR3 consists of 16 residues. The CDR3 coding sequence is TGTGCCAGCAGCTTAAACCCGGACAGGGGGCGTCATACGCAGTATTTT. As protein: CASSLNPDRGRHTQYF.

The rearrangement links TRBV10-3 to TRBJ2-7; TRBD1 aligns across 9 bases. Germline CDR1 ENHRY, CDR2 SYGVKD. Unmatched junction bases numbered 12, after V lost 0 bases and J lost 9 bases. This CDR3 has 16 amino acids. Written as DNA, the CDR3 is TGTGCCATCAGTGAGTCGAGTGGGGACAGGGATATCGGGCAGTACTTC. It is translated as CAISESSGDRDIGQYF.

This clone was counted a single time. V usage is TRBV10-3 and J usage is TRBJ1-2; TRBD1 is a possible D gene (5 bases). The germline V and J ends were trimmed by 4 bases and 8 bases, with 35 bases remaining between them. CDR1 is ENHRY, CDR2 SYGVKD, per germline. The CDR3 runs 20 residues. CDR3 amino acids: CAISGSNWSIVDSSPMGYTF. The DNA of the CDR3 is TGTGCCATCAGTGGGTCCAATTGGTCGATTGTAGACAGCTCGCCTATGGGCTACACCTTC.

This rearrangement joins TRBV28 to TRBJ2-7; 9 positions match TRBD1. The V gene end was trimmed by 5 bases and the J gene end by 3 bases; junction bases not matched to a gene: 8. This CDR3 spans 15 amino acids. Germline values: CDR1 MDHEN, CDR2 SYDVKM. CDR3 nucleotides: TGTGCCAGCAGTCCCGTGAACAGGGGGCACTACGAGCAGTACTTC. It codes for CASSPVNRGHYEQYF.

The V gene is TRBV5-4, the J gene TRBJ2-5, with TRBD1 matching over 7 bases. V gave up 4 bases and J gave up 3 bases; unmatched junction bases: 6. This CDR3 has 14 amino acids. From germline, CDR1 is SGHNT and CDR2 YYREEE (reference sequence). CDR3 region: CASSPDRVEETQYF. DNA of the CDR3: TGTGCCAGCAGCCCCGACAGGGTGGAAGAGACCCAGTACTTC.

J is TRBJ2-1 and V is TRBV5-4, with 8 bases that match TRBD1. V lost 1 base, J lost 0 bases, and 0 bases stayed unmatched. Germline CDR1 reads SGHNT; CDR2 reads YYREEE (reference sequence). The CDR3 consists of 15 residues. CDR3: CASSLTGGSYNEQFF. CDR3 DNA sequence: TGTGCCAGCAGCTTGACAGGGGGCTCCTACAATGAGCAGTTCTTC.

This chain uses TRBV19 with TRBJ1-5, with D possibly matching TRBD1 (5 bases). The length of the CDR3 is 17 residues. Germline loops: CDR1 LNHDA, CDR2 SQIVND (reference sequence). The V and J ends lost 5 bases and 3 bases respectively, with 20 bases between them. Here the CDR3 reads CASSLRDRRLINQPQHF. The CDR3 nucleotides read TGTGCCAGTAGTCTCCGGGACCGAAGACTGATCAATCAGCCCCAGCATTTT.